These 9 T cell receptor beta chains came from one sample sequenced in a study of technical replicates of blood from a few donors (TCRdb year 2017). Receptor amplification or capture employed the immunoSEQ multiplex PCR assay. Sourced from immuneACCESS, this table was stored by TCRdb with only in-frame sequences that have V and J called. A share of the clones is absent; for the studies checked, an unresolved V gene accounts for under half, and the remainder has no known explanation. A total of approximately 94,000 clones appear in this sample, almost 97% of them only once. The ten largest account for around 0.37% of the sample. The specimen was T cells isolated from PBMCs. These receptors originate from a human donor in good health.

The V gene is TRBV6-5, the J gene TRBJ2-1; D is possibly TRBD2 (5 bases). The CDR3 spans 12 residues. Germline V gene sequence: CDR1 MNHEY, CDR2 SVGAGI. V lost 4 bases to trimming and J lost 7 bases, with 8 bases between them. The CDR3 DNA follows: TGTGCCAGCAGTTTCGGGATGAATGAGCAGTTCTTC. As protein: CASSFGMNEQFF.

V and J are TRBV7-8 and TRBJ2-1; 9 bases map to TRBD2. The CDR3 is 16 amino acids. With V trimmed by 3 bases and J by 7 bases, 10 bases remained unmatched. Germline CDR1 SGHVS, CDR2 FQNEAQ. The CDR3 DNA sequence: TGTGCCAGCAGCTTTGGGAGGCTAGCGGGAAGGAATGAGCAGTTCTTC. This gives the protein CASSFGRLAGRNEQFF.

The chain uses TRBV5-1 and TRBJ2-2; D is uncertain. V gave up 2 bases and J gave up 7 bases, with 3 bases separating them. The CDR3 is made up of 11 amino acids. The germline gives CDR1 SGHRS, CDR2 YFSETQ. CDR3 amino acids: CASSFSGELFF. In DNA, the CDR3 is TGCGCCAGCAGCTTTAGCGGGGAGCTGTTTTTT.

The chain links TRBV12-5 to TRBJ2-7; D may be TRBD1 (6 bases). The ends were cut back, 3 bases at V and 3 bases at J, with 21 bases in the middle. Germline V gene lookup returns CDR1 LGHNT and CDR2 FRNRAP. The CDR3 is made up of 17 amino acids. The CDR3 is CASGLIAFGQTFYEQYF. The CDR3 DNA is TGTGCTAGTGGTTTAATCGCGTTTGGACAGACTTTCTACGAGCAGTACTTC.

This chain joins TRBV2 and TRBJ1-3; tentatively, D is TRBD1 (6 bases). V was pared by 2 bases and J by 0 bases, with 8 bases between. This CDR3 is 15 amino acids long. In germline, CDR1 is SNHLY, CDR2 FYNNEI. The CDR3 region has the DNA TGTGCCAGCAGTGAACAGGGGAACTCTGGAAACACCATATATTTT. It translates to CASSEQGNSGNTIYF.

This rearrangement joins TRBV29-1 to TRBJ2-7, with 9 bases matching TRBD2. This CDR3 comprises 14 residues. Germline-derived CDR1 and CDR2 are SQVTM and ANQGSEA. The V segment lost 6 bases and the J segment 1 base; nucleotides outside the gene matches: 7. CDR3 DNA: TGCAGCGTCGATCCTAGCGGGACATCCTACGAGCAGTACTTC. Translation gives CSVDPSGTSYEQYF.

This clone was observed once. The chain employs TRBV7-6 and TRBJ1-1; unclear D gene. The CDR3 extends over 14 amino acids. Germline CDR1 reads SGHVS; CDR2 reads FNYEAQ. The germline V and J ends were trimmed by 1 base and 6 bases, with 12 bases remaining between them. CDR3 residues: CASSLGVKEAEAFF. DNA for the CDR3: TGTGCCAGCAGCTTAGGTGTCAAGGAGGCTGAAGCTTTCTTT.

This clone was seen just once. This chain joins TRBV30 and TRBJ1-2; no definite D call. Germline V gives CDR1 GTSNPN, CDR2 SVGIG (reference sequence). V shed 2 bases and J shed 7 bases, with 17 bases lying between them. The CDR3 consists of 14 residues. DNA for the CDR3: TGTGCCTGGAGTCGTTTGGCCATGACTCGTGGCTACACCTTC. This gives the protein CAWSRLAMTRGYTF.

V is TRBV30 and J is TRBJ2-7; 11 bases match TRBD1. This CDR3 comprises 15 residues. Trimming removed 4 bases from V and 3 bases from J; junction bases left unmatched: 8. CDR1 is GTSNPN, CDR2 SVGIG, per germline (reference sequence). In nucleotides, the CDR3 is TGTGCCTGGAACCAGGCCGGGACAGGGGGCTACGAGCAGTACTTC. Protein: CAWNQAGTGGYEQYF.